This T cell receptor (beta chain) was profiled in a study of chemoradiotherapy in HPV16-positive cancers (dated by TCRdb to 2022 to 2024). For context, the study as a whole: Functional T-cell assays on cells from two HPV16-positive patients defined candidate HPV-specific T-cell clones and common TCR motifs. The study asked whether T-cell immunity to the HPV oncoproteins E6 and E7 changes during chemoradiotherapy and whether this immunity affects survival. TCR repertoires from around 80 patients with HPV-related cancers were then used to track the candidate HPV-specific TCRs and motifs. Summary of the overall study and its limitations: The functional definition of HPV-specific T cells was derived from only two HPV16-positive patients, and the survival association was reported for HPV16-positive patients. Expansion of candidate HPV-specific clones and E7-related TCR motifs was observed in the tumor microenvironment during treatment, whereas no such expansion was observed for non-HPV-specific T cells. In HPV16-positive patients, expansion of HPV-responsive T cells during chemoradiotherapy was found to be associated with improved recurrence-free survival.

Library preparation employed the immunoSEQ multiplex PCR assay. This immuneACCESS table, as held by TCRdb, lists in-frame sequences with V and J called but not all clones. Of the missing ones, under half trace to an unresolved V gene in checked studies; the others have no known cause. Recorded for this sample are nearly 850 clones; about 80% of them occurred a single time. Together, the top ten hold under 15% of the sample. Repertoires were sampled repeatedly over the course of chemoradiotherapy so that clonal expansion in the tumor microenvironment could be followed. Comments on this clone: The antigen it recognizes is unknown. Per-nucleotide qualities are absent, and no much larger clonotype sits a single base away.

The TCR sequence derives from a human donor with HPV-associated anogenital cancer. Here the sequenced sample was tumor tissue, taken from a patient who underwent chemoradiotherapy.

The CDR3 amino acid sequence is: CAWSVRWDRKTGELFF. Here is the DNA: TGTGCCTGGAGTGTCCGGTGGGACAGAAAGACCGGGGAGCTGTTTTTT. The sequence links TRBV30 to TRBJ2-2; 7 bases in the middle match TRBD1. From its cysteine to its phenylalanine, the CDR3 spans 16 amino acids. Solely the CDR3 DNA is kept, with 48 bases framed from the first base. CDR1 GTSNPN and CDR2 SVGIG were looked up in the germline V gene (reference sequence). The V end gives up 0 bases and the J end 5 bases, leaving 9 bases in the junction not matched to a gene.